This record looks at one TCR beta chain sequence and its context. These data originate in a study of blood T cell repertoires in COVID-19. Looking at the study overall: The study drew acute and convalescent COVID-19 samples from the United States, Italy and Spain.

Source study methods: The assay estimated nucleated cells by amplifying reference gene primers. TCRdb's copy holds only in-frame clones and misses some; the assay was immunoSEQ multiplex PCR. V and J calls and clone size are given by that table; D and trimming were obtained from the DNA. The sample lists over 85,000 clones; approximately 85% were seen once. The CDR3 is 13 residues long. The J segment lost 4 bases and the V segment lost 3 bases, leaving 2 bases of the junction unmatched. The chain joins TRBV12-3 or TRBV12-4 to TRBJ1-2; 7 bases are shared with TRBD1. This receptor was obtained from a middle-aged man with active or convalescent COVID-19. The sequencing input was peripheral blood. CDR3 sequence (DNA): TGTGCCAGCAGTTTTAAGGGGGCCTATGGCTACACCTTC. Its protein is CASSFKGAYGYTF.